The rows below give T cell receptor beta chains drawn from one sample of a study of response to subunit inactivated influenza vaccine. TCRdb re-derived calls from the RT-PCR reads in MiXCR, one entry per CDR3 protein. The table includes about 570,000 distinct CDR3 sequences, over 9% detected once. This sample was shared with a second study, whose subject was T cells expressing NK-cell markers.

The source material was PBMCs from blood, sampled on the day of vaccination. These receptors were obtained from a man aged 50-60 years who received an inactivated influenza vaccine. CDR3s include the opening cysteine and the closing phenylalanine or tryptophan. Fields, in order: clone size, D gene, J gene, V gene, CDR3 DNA, CDR3 protein. A D gene is named only where the DNA matches it firmly. Rows may omit the clone size; those that give it use once, few, many or a size class.

.,.,TRBJ2-7,TRBV6-2/TRBV6-3,TGTGCCAGCAGTGGAGGGGCAGGGGCGCCCCTCTACTACGAGCAGTACTTC,CASSGGAGAPLYYEQYF
.,.,TRBJ1-6,TRBV6-2/TRBV6-3,TGTGCCAGCGGAACCACGTATTCACCCCTCCACTTT,CASGTTYSPLHF
.,TRBD1,TRBJ2-1,TRBV19,TGTGCCAGTAGTATAGGCTCCGGGACAGGGGGCAATGAGCAGTTCTTC,CASSIGSGTGGNEQFF
.,TRBD2,TRBJ2-7,TRBV11-2,TGTGCCAGCAGCTTCAGAATTTGGGGACTAGCTCTTTCCTACGAGCAGTACTTC,CASSFRIWGLALSYEQYF
.,.,TRBJ2-3,TRBV7-2,TGTGCCAGCAGCTCGGCGGCAGCAGATACGCAGTATTTT,CASSSAAADTQYF
few,.,TRBJ1-2,TRBV12-3/TRBV12-4,TGTGCCAGCAGTTCTCTGTTGGCAGGGCACTATGGCTACACCTTC,CASSSLLAGHYGYTF
.,.,TRBJ2-2,TRBV6-1,TGTGCCAGCAGACAGGGATTGAACACCGGGGAGCTGTTTTTT,CASRQGLNTGELFF
many,.,TRBJ2-3,TRBV15,TGTGCCACCAGCAGACTACCAGCGGGTTCCTCTAGCACAGATACGCAGTATTTT,CATSRLPAGSSSTDTQYF
many,.,TRBJ2-4,TRBV6-2/TRBV6-3,TGTGCCAGCAGTTCGTCAGGTCTAGCCAAAAACATTCAGTACTTC,CASSSSGLAKNIQYF
many,.,TRBJ2-1,TRBV4-1,TGCGCCAGCAGCCAAGAAGGTGGGGTCAGGGAACCGTTCTTC,CASSQEGGVREPFF
few,.,TRBJ2-7,TRBV5-5,TGTGCCAGCAGTACATCCGGGATTCTCTACGAGCAGTACTTC,CASSTSGILYEQYF
few,.,TRBJ2-2,TRBV2,TGTGCCAGCAGTGATGACAGAAACACCGGGGAGCTGTTTTTT,CASSDDRNTGELFF
many,.,TRBJ2-3,TRBV12-3/TRBV12-4,TGTGCCAGCAGTATCGGGGGTACAGATACGCAGTATTTT,CASSIGGTDTQYF
medium-sized,TRBD1,TRBJ2-7,TRBV3-1,TGTGCCAGCAGCCCCAGACAGGGTACCGACGAGCAGTACTTC,CASSPRQGTDEQYF
.,.,TRBJ1-2,TRBV28,TGTGCCAGCAGTTCCTCGACACATGGCTACACCTTC,CASSSSTHGYTF
many,.,TRBJ1-2,TRBV6-5,TGTGCCAGCAGTTATTCCGGGACGGTCTATGGCTACACCTTC,CASSYSGTVYGYTF
.,.,TRBJ2-3,TRBV3-1,TGTGCCAGCAGCCACATAACCGGGACCGCTAGCACAGATACGCAGTATTTT,CASSHITGTASTDTQYF
.,.,TRBJ2-1,TRBV4-2,TGTGCCAGCAGCCAAGATAAGGATAATGAGCAGTTCTTC,CASSQDKDNEQFF
few,.,TRBJ2-3,TRBV24-1,TGTGCCACCAGTAGTAGAAGCACAGATACGCAGTATTTT,CATSSRSTDTQYF
few,.,TRBJ2-7,TRBV29-1,TGCAGCGTTGATCTAGGCGGCTACGAGCAGTACTTC,CSVDLGGYEQYF
.,.,TRBJ2-3,TRBV7-2,TGTGCCAGCAGCCTACAGGGTTATACGCAGTATTTT,CASSLQGYTQYF
.,.,TRBJ2-7,TRBV28,TGTGCCAGCACCCCGTCTGGAGGGTCGGACGAGCAGTACTTC,CASTPSGGSDEQYF
.,.,TRBJ2-7,TRBV6-1,TGTGCCAGCAGAAGATATCCGGGTCCTTCCTACGAGCAGTACTTC,CASRRYPGPSYEQYF
many,.,TRBJ1-2,TRBV6-5,TGTGCCAGCAGTTACTCCGGACCGAGCTATGGCTACACCTTC,CASSYSGPSYGYTF
.,TRBD2,TRBJ2-1,TRBV4-3,TGCGCCAGCAGCCAAGATTGGCTTACAAGCGGGAGTCTCAATGAGCAGTTCTTC,CASSQDWLTSGSLNEQFF
many,TRBD2,TRBJ2-3,TRBV29-1,TGCAGCGTTGAAGATTTTAAGGAGACTAGCGGAGATACGCAGTATTTT,CSVEDFKETSGDTQYF
few,.,TRBJ1-1,TRBV12-5,TGTGCTAGTGGTTTCCAGGGAACGAACACTGAAGCTTTCTTT,CASGFQGTNTEAFF
many,.,TRBJ2-1,TRBV12-3/TRBV12-4,TGTGCCAGCAGTTTAACCCAACGGGGGGCCCATGAGCAGTTCTTC,CASSLTQRGAHEQFF
few,TRBD2,TRBJ2-1,TRBV5-1,TGCGCCAGCAGCTTTTTTTCTAGCGGGATAAACAATGAGCAGTTCTTC,CASSFFSSGINNEQFF
many,.,TRBJ2-2,TRBV20-1,TGCAGTGCTAGACGGGACGGCAACACCGGGGAGCTGTTTTTT,CSARRDGNTGELFF
many,TRBD2,TRBJ2-1,TRBV29-1,TGCAGCGTTGAGACGGGACTAGCGGGAGGCTATGAGCAGTTCTTC,CSVETGLAGGYEQFF